The rows below give T cell receptor beta chains drawn from one sample of a study of tumor-infiltrating lymphocytes in primary liver carcinoma. TCRdb used MiXCR to reprocess the multiplex PCR reads, holding one entry per CDR3 protein. The sample holds approximately 73,000 distinct CDR3 sequences; nearly 70% are singletons and the top ten take roughly 25%. Sequencing was carried out using liver tumor tissue from sampling region 4. The receptors here all came from a man aged 35-49 years with primary liver carcinoma and hepatitis B virus infection. The CDR3 runs from the conserved cysteine through the conserved F or W. The D gene is left open where the match is weak. The size of a clone is reported for some rows only, either as once, few or many, or as a class for expanded clones.

>.|17|.|TRBJ1-2|TRBV14
CASSQAGALGHFYVYTF
TGTGCCAGCAGCCAAGCGGGGGCCCTGGGACACTTCTATGTCTACACCTTC
>many|15|TRBD1|TRBJ1-5|TRBV28
CASSLRYRGLQPQHF
TGTGCCAGCAGTTTACGGTACAGGGGGCTTCAGCCCCAGCATTTT
>.|14|.|TRBJ2-3|TRBV11-2
CASSPFQLPDTQYF
TGTGCCAGCAGCCCATTTCAGCTGCCAGATACGCAGTATTTT
>.|16|TRBD1|TRBJ1-2|TRBV6-1
CASSERAVTGDHGYTF
TGTGCCAGCAGTGAAAGGGCGGTTACAGGGGATCATGGCTACACCTTC
>once|17|TRBD2|TRBJ2-5|TRBV28
CAKGRASGRRSQETQYF
TGTGCCAAGGGACGGGCTAGCGGGCGTAGATCCCAAGAGACCCAGTACTTC
>.|15|TRBD1|TRBJ1-6|TRBV6-6
CASSYSGTGDSPFHF
TGTGCCAGCAGCTACTCCGGGACAGGGGATTCACCCTTCCACTTT
>.|16|.|TRBJ2-2|TRBV10-2
CASSVARGWNSGELFF
TGCGCCAGCAGTGTAGCGCGGGGATGGAACAGCGGGGAGCTGTTTTTT
>.|16|.|TRBJ2-4|TRBV28
CANSLASGLAKNVQYF
TGTGCCAACAGTTTAGCTTCCGGGCTAGCCAAAAACGTTCAGTACTTC
>.|17|.|TRBJ2-5|TRBV6-5
CASNYSFVRQEQETQYF
TGTGCCAGCAATTACTCTTTCGTTCGACAGGAACAAGAGACCCAGTACTTC
>.|17|.|TRBJ2-7|TRBV6-2/TRBV6-3
CASSPAPGLGRFYEQYF
TGTGCCAGCAGCCCCGCTCCCGGGCTCGGGAGATTCTACGAGCAGTATTTC
>many|14|.|TRBJ2-1|TRBV6-5
CASSYGSGGNEQFF
TGTGCCAGCAGTTACGGGTCGGGCGGCAATGAGCAGTTCTTC
>.|18|.|TRBJ2-1|TRBV12-3/TRBV12-4
CAISPRGVGEGSYNEQFF
.
>.|16|.|TRBJ2-5|TRBV11-2
CAGSSRDSAHQETQLF
TGTGCCGGCAGTTCCCGGGACTCGGCACACCAAGAGACCCAGCTCTTC
>.|15|.|TRBJ2-5|TRBV12-3/TRBV12-4
CASSPRGGMGETLYF
TGTGCCAGCAGCCCCAGGGGCGGGATGGGGGAGACCCTGTACTTC
>many|15|TRBD2|TRBJ2-7|TRBV30
CAWSPWAGVSYEQYF
TGTGCCTGGAGTCCATGGGCGGGAGTGTCCTACGAGCAGTACTTC
>.|17|.|TRBJ1-1|TRBV6-1
CASCGRDIDFGYGEAFF
TGTGCCAGCTGTGGCCGGGACATTGACTTCGGATATGGTGAAGCTTTCTTT
>.|14|.|TRBJ2-5|TRBV4-1
CVSSQASSDKTQYF
TGCGTCAGCAGTCAAGCTTCCAGTGACAAGACCCAGTACTTC
>.|15|.|TRBJ2-7|TRBV6-5
CDSRTGTANSYEQYF
TGTGACAGCCGGACCGGGACGGCAAATTCATACGAGCAGTACTTC
>.|17|TRBD2|TRBJ2-3|TRBV10-3
CAISGSSGTTGRDTQYF
TGTGCCATCAGTGGTTCTTCCGGGACTACCGGGAGGGATACGCAGTATTTT
>many|14|.|TRBJ2-7|TRBV28
CASSPDSEGYEQYF
TGTGCCAGCAGCCCGGACAGCGAAGGATACGAGCAGTACTTC
>many|14|.|TRBJ2-5|TRBV6-5
CASSYSGRAETQYF
TGTGCCAGCAGTTACTCGGGCAGGGCTGAGACCCAGTACTTC
>many|14|TRBD2|TRBJ2-7|TRBV6-2/TRBV6-3
CASRHTSGIYEQYF
TGTGCCAGCAGGCATACTAGCGGGATCTACGAGCAGTACTTC
>.|13|.|TRBJ2-1|TRBV11-2
CASSLNDACEQLF
TGTGCCAGCAGCTTAAATGATGCATGTGAGCAGTTATTC
>once|15|TRBD2|TRBJ2-3|TRBV28
CAISLEAGEIDTQYF
TGTGCCATCAGTCTAGAAGCGGGAGAAATAGATACGCAGTATTTT
>once|12|.|TRBJ2-3|TRBV10-3
CATSDSNQPQYF
TGTGCCACCAGTGACAGCAATCAGCCCCAGTATTTT
>.|14|TRBD1|TRBJ2-2|TRBV5-1
CASSPGQNPVELFF
TGCGCCAGCAGCCCGGGACAGAACCCCGTGGAGCTGTTTTTT
>.|15|.|TRBJ2-2|TRBV11-2
CVSLSPGAYTGELFF
TGTGTCAGCCTCTCACCGGGAGCGTACACCGGGGAGCTGTTTTTT
>.|15|TRBD1|TRBJ1-5|TRBV4-1
CASSQDGQVGQRQHF
TGCGCCAGCAGCCAAGACGGACAGGTGGGACAGCGCCAGCATTTT
>.|13|.|TRBJ1-1|TRBV15
CATSRQGYTEAFF
TGTGCCACCAGCAGACAGGGCTACACTGAAGCTTTCTTT